This TCR beta chain was captured by sequencing in a study of T cell responses to AZD1222 COVID-19 vaccine. Notes on the study in general: Regions 160-218 and 743-854 held dominance among vaccine-associated CD4 TCRs, which spanned spike. Spike-specific TCR breadth and depth grew following two AZD1222 doses. The donor cohort was predominantly white British with a female majority, and clonal diversity may have been underestimated. Nearly half of the spike-specific TCRs reportedly recognize variant regions that carry no mutations.

Clones were read by immunoSEQ multiplex PCR, and TCRdb kept only the in-frame ones, dropping some. The sample shows 150,000 or so clones, 75% to 95% of them seen only once. With respect to this clone: Its target is unknown.

The sequence derives from an adult in good health. Specimen: peripheral blood, collected on day 0 of AZD1222 vaccination.

The CDR3 loop reads CASSLPPINEQFF. CDR3 in DNA: TGTGCCAGCAGTTTGCCGCCGATCAATGAGCAGTTCTTC. This chain connects TRBV27 to TRBJ2-1; unclear D gene. Germline CDR1 is MNHEY and CDR2 is SMNVEV (reference sequence). CDR3 length equals 13 residues. The V end was cut by 3 bases, the J end by 6 bases, with 9 bases between.